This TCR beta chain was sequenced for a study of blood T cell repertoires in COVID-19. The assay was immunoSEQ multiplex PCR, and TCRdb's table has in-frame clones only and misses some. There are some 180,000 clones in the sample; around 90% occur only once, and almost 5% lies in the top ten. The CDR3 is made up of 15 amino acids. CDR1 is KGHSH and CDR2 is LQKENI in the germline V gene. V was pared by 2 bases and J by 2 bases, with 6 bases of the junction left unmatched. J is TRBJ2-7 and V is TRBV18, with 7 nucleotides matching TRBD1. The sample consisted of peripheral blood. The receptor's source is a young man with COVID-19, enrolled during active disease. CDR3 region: CASSPTGQPTYEQYF. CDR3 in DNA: TGTGCCAGCTCACCAACGGGACAGCCAACCTACGAGCAGTACTTC.